Sequencing of this T cell receptor (beta chain) was carried out in a study of T cells after yellow fever vaccination. General study results and limits: Of the clonotypes, a small share occurred in both CD4 and CD8 compartments. Within FACS-sorted repertoires, abundant clonotypes contaminating from the bulk population could be present. The booster response re-showed most primary clones: approximately 95% CD4, around 90% CD8.

Concerning this clonotype itself: Its antigen remains unknown.

As TCR cDNA was made by 5'RACE template switching, a universal primer site and UMIs were added. In TCRdb, the 5' RACE reads were re-called with MiXCR into one record per CDR3 protein. The sample contains hundreds of thousands of distinct CDR3 sequences, about 13% of which appear only once. The sequence was obtained from a man aged 25 to 40 who received the YFV17D yellow fever vaccine. Sample: PBMCs, taken on the day of the yellow fever booster vaccination.

CDR3 protein: CASSEMGLADAEEQFF. Here the CDR3 DNA reads TGTGCCAGCAGCGAAATGGGACTAGCGGACGCGGAGGAGCAGTTCTTC. The V and J genes are TRBV14 and TRBJ2-1, with 11 bases lining up with TRBD2. The CDR3 loop spans 16 amino acids. With 5 bases clipped from V and 10 bases from J, the junction kept 13 bases outside the gene matches. Germline assignment: CDR1 SGHDN and CDR2 FVKESK.